The sequence of this TCR beta chain was determined in a study of T cell clonality in common variable immunodeficiency. Assay used: immunoSEQ multiplex PCR; TCRdb lists only in-frame clones, some missing. In total the sample includes more than 55,000 clones, none of them seen once. Each donor provided roughly 4.5 to 9 ml of heparinized whole blood. The CDR3 contains 16 residues. The germline gives CDR1 SQVTM, CDR2 ANQGSEA. The V and J ends lost 1 base and 4 bases respectively, with 20 bases between them. The table lists this clone with many counts. The sequence runs out 3 residues before the end of the CDR3; the remainder is reconstructed from the germline J gene.

Sequenced material: peripheral blood mononuclear cells. J is TRBJ2-7 and V is TRBV29-1, with D possibly matching TRBD2 (5 bases). The sequence came from a person between 18 and 75 years old in good health. This CDR3 reads CSVEVLPAVIRYEQYF. The sequenced part of the CDR3 DNA is TGCAGCGTTGAAGTGCTACCAGCGGTCATCCGATACGAG.